This T cell receptor beta chain was documented in a study of blood T cell repertoires in COVID-19 (dated by TCRdb to about 2020). Regarding the research as a whole: Collaborator samples came from the United States, Italy and Spain and covered acute and convalescent phases of COVID-19. Sample metadata almost always included a de-identified subject ID, COVID-19 status, age in years and sex. The repertoires were released in a freely available public database meant as a resource for research on the immune response to SARS-CoV-2. Deeply sampled blood TCRbeta repertoires from subjects exposed to, actively infected with, or recovered from COVID-19 were included in the dataset. The prospective study material was composed of cDNA or gDNA derived from T cells, B-cell-depleted T cells, or PBMCs. HLA class I and class II types, where available, came from metadata supplied by the sample provider rather than from assay-based typing. The samples were drawn from two sources: the first 160 participants of the ongoing ImmuneRACE study, and approximately 1,300 subjects contributed by 6 global collaborators. The full study reports these points: The amount of clinical and demographic metadata varied by source and participant and was provided uncurated.

The CDR3, from cysteine to phenylalanine, totals 17 residues. CDR3 DNA only is kept here, 51 bases in frame from base 1. Sequences SGHVS (CDR1) and FNYEAQ (CDR2) are obtained from the germline V gene. Ends trimmed: V by 0 bases, J by 5 bases; bases unmatched to a gene: 8. As concerns this clone: Its cognate antigen has yet to be identified. Per-nucleotide qualities are absent, and no much larger clonotype sits a single base away.

TCRbeta CDR3 regions were amplified from genomic DNA by means of the immunoSEQ Assay, a bias-controlled multiplex PCR. The source study handled its data this way. Nucleated cell counts per sample were estimated from amplification of reference gene primers within the assay. To quantify the absolute abundance of each unique TCRbeta CDR3 rearrangement, sequence reads were collapsed and filtered. For each sample, productive Simpson clonality was calculated as the square root of Simpson's diversity index over productive rearrangements. The table comes from immuneACCESS by way of TCRdb, which keeps in-frame sequences with V and J called. Part of the clones is missing from these tables; in studies checked, under half for an unresolved V gene and the rest for unknown reasons. V, J and clone size are those of that table, while D and trimming were read from the DNA. The sample table lists 400,000 to 500,000 clones, roughly 84% of them with a count of one. The ten most abundant clones make up about 1.5% of the sample.

Enrolling through a virtual design, the prospective study's participants ranged in age from roughly 18 to 90 years and lived across approximately 25 United States geographic areas. In the prospective study, participants were assigned to cohorts based on the clinical history participants reported in a screening survey and a study questionnaire. Exposed participants had been in contact, within 2 weeks of entering the study, with a person who had a PCR-confirmed or clinician-diagnosed case of COVID-19. In the prospective study, mobile phlebotomists collected whole blood, serum and a nasopharyngeal or oropharyngeal swab from each participant. Over a roughly 2-month period, participants in the prospective study had the option of providing additional blood draws and questionnaires. Prospective study blood samples were shipped either frozen or at room temperature before DNA extraction.

The clonotype originates from a woman under 30 who had been exposed to COVID-19. The chain is assembled from TRBV7-6 and TRBJ1-4; TRBD1 agrees with 8 junctional bases. The sample consisted of PBMCs or T cells enriched from blood (not recorded which). The sequence in DNA is TGTGCCAGCAGCTTAGCGGTCTACGGGACAGGAAATGAAAAACTGTTTTTT. This gives the protein CASSLAVYGTGNEKLFF.